This entry lists 11 T cell receptor beta chains sequenced from one sample in a study of spatial heterogeneity in lung cancer. MiXCR was run by TCRdb on the 5' RACE reads, yielding one entry per CDR3 protein. The sample has around 110,000 distinct CDR3 sequences; over 9% are singletons. Described time point: blood at routine non-recurrence follow-up after resection. Sequencing was performed on whole RNA extracted from tumor and nontumor lung tissue, or from frozen PBMC, and the material was left unsorted. Sequenced here: PBMCs, sampled at follow-up. The receptors here all came from a male donor with early-stage non-small cell lung cancer.

This clonotype was picked up a small number of times. This chain joins TRBV5-6 and TRBJ1-1; no reliable D call. The length of the CDR3 is 13 residues. Looked up from germline, CDR1 is SGHDT and CDR2 is YYEEEE. V shed 1 base and J shed 3 bases, with 7 bases lying between them. The CDR3 sequence: CASSLNIYTEAFF. CDR3 DNA: TGTGCCAGCAGCTTGAACATATACACTGAAGCTTTCTTT. The full variable domain, in which reference TRBV5-6 and TRBJ1-1 provide the parts outside the CDR3, is DAGVTQSPTHLIKTRGQQVTLRCSPKSGHDTVSWYQQALGQGPQFIFQYYEEEERQRGNFPDRFSGHQFPNYSSELNVNALLLGDSALYLCASSLNIYTEAFFGQGTRLTVV.

This clonotype was seen repeatedly, ten times or more. V usage is TRBV10-3 and J usage is TRBJ2-5; 7 bases fit TRBD2. V gave up 4 bases and J gave up 1 base; unmatched junction bases: 9. The CDR3 covers 16 residues. Germline V gene sequence: CDR1 ENHRY, CDR2 SYGVKD. CDR3 residues: CAISVPPGEGQETQYF. DNA for the CDR3: TGTGCCATCAGTGTCCCCCCCGGGGAGGGCCAAGAGACCCAGTACTTC.

The chain uses TRBV29-1 and TRBJ1-1, with D perhaps TRBD1 (5 bases). CDR1 and CDR2 (germline): SQVTM, ANQGSEA. The V end lost 7 bases, the J end lost 0 bases, and 15 bases lay between the germline ends. The CDR3 loop spans 14 amino acids. As DNA, the CDR3 is TGCAGCGCTGAGGGGCAGGTTGTGAACACTGAAGCTTTCTTT. Residues: CSAEGQVVNTEAFF.

This clonotype was counted only a few times. CDR3 protein: CSVEEAKGGPDTQYF. Written as DNA, the CDR3 is TGCAGCGTTGAAGAGGCAAAGGGTGGCCCAGATACGCAGTATTTT. The V call is TRBV29-1, the J call TRBJ2-3; D is unclear. Per the germline V gene, CDR1 is SQVTM and CDR2 is ANQGSEA. V gave up 0 bases and J gave up 4 bases, with 14 bases separating them. The CDR3 length is 15 residues.

Only a few counts were recorded for this clonotype. The DNA of the CDR3 is TGTGCCAGCAGTTTAGGGACTAGCGGGATCTACGAGCAGTACTTC. This translates into CASSLGTSGIYEQYF. The chain is built from TRBV12-3 or TRBV12-4 and TRBJ2-7, with 12 bases aligning to TRBD2. The CDR3 totals 15 residues. Germline trimming cut 1 base from V and 3 bases from J; bases unmatched to any gene: 1.

By its share, this clonotype is medium-sized. The chain couples TRBV28 to TRBJ2-5; the D gene could be TRBD1 or TRBD2 (6 bases each). The CDR3 length is 19 residues. The V gene lost 3 bases and the J gene lost 5 bases, with 28 bases spanning the gap. Germline loops: CDR1 MDHEN, CDR2 SYDVKM. The CDR3 bases are TGTGCCAGCAGTTTTCCCGGGAGCAGGTGGGGACACGAGTCGGAGACCCAGTACTTC. Translated: CASSFPGSRWGHESETQYF.

This clonotype was detected once. The V and J genes are TRBV5-1 and TRBJ2-4; D is perhaps TRBD1 or TRBD2 (5 bases each). Between the trimmed V and J ends, which lost 2 bases and 8 bases, there was a span of 14 bases. CDR3 length: 14 residues. CDR1 and CDR2 (germline): SGHRS, YFSETQ. The CDR3 coding sequence is TGCGCCAGCAGCTTACTCAGTCAGGGAGACATTCAGTACTTC. It specifies CASSLLSQGDIQYF. Together with reference TRBV5-1 and TRBJ2-4, the CDR3 gives the full variable domain: KAGVTQTPRYLIKTRGQQVTLSCSPISGHRSVSWYQQTPGQGLQFLFEYFSETQRNKGNFPGRFSGRQFSNSRSEMNVSTLELGDSALYLCASSLLSQGDIQYFGAGTRLSVL.

The rearrangement uses TRBV4-3 and TRBJ2-7; 9 bases align to TRBD1. J was trimmed by 4 bases and V by 4 bases; bases with no gene match: 5. CDR3 length: 14 amino acids. Germline V gives CDR1 LGHNA, CDR2 YSLEER. The CDR3 protein is CASSRTGTGYEQYF. Here the CDR3 DNA reads TGCGCCAGCAGCCGCACCGGGACAGGGTACGAGCAGTACTTC.

This clonotype was observed a handful of times. The chain recombines TRBV29-1 with TRBJ2-7; 9 nucleotides agree with TRBD1. Unmatched junction bases numbered 18, after V lost 6 bases and J lost 9 bases. This CDR3 region has 15 residues. Germline V gene sequence: CDR1 SQVTM, CDR2 ANQGSEA. The CDR3 region is CSVQGRTGALGLQYF. DNA for the CDR3: TGCAGCGTCCAGGGTCGGACAGGGGCCTTGGGGTTGCAGTACTTC.

The gene calls are TRBV6-2 or TRBV6-3 and TRBJ1-1, with D maybe TRBD1 (6 bases). CDR1 is MNHEY, CDR2 SVGEGT, per germline. The V end was cut by 6 bases, the J end by 3 bases, with 11 bases between. The CDR3 spans 13 residues. Here the CDR3 reads CASREGGDTEAFF. The CDR3, as DNA: TGTGCCAGCAGGGAGGGGGGAGACACTGAAGCTTTCTTT.

This clonotype was seen repeatedly, ten times or more. This chain connects TRBV28 to TRBJ2-7, with TRBD1 identical over 9 bases. The J segment lost 5 bases and the V segment lost 3 bases, leaving 8 bases of the junction unmatched. The CDR3 contains 15 residues. Germline V gives CDR1 MDHEN, CDR2 SYDVKM. This chain's CDR3 is CASSFSYRGRHEQYF. The DNA for the CDR3 is TGTGCCAGCAGTTTCTCTTACAGGGGGCGGCACGAGCAGTACTTC.